Presented here are 2 T cell receptor beta chains from one specimen sequenced in a study of shared clonotypes between healthy human individuals. TCRdb's table, derived via immunoSEQ multiplex PCR, lists solely in-frame clones and lacks some. Of around 2,000,000 clones in the sample, 85% to 95% were seen once. Specimen: naive CD4+ T cells sorted from blood. Subset defined: CD45RA+ positively selected. These receptors all stem from a young man in good health.

This clone showed up just a few times. This chain uses TRBV6-5 with TRBJ1-5, with TRBD1 identical over 7 bases. The CDR3 consists of 14 residues. Trimming cost V 6 bases and J 4 bases; bases outside gene matches: 6. CDR1 is MNHEY, CDR2 SVGAGI, per germline. CDR3 loop: CASRSQGFNQPQHF. The DNA of the CDR3 is TGTGCCAGCAGGTCACAGGGGTTTAATCAGCCCCAGCATTTT.

The chain uses TRBV7-6 and TRBJ2-5; 7 bases agree with TRBD1. Germline V lookup: CDR1 SGHVS, CDR2 FNYEAQ. The CDR3 spans 15 residues. With 4 bases clipped from V and 2 bases from J, the junction kept 7 bases outside the gene matches. CDR3 DNA sequence: TGTGCCAGCAGCTCCATTTGGGGACAGCAAGAGACCCAGTACTTC. Translating it yields CASSSIWGQQETQYF.